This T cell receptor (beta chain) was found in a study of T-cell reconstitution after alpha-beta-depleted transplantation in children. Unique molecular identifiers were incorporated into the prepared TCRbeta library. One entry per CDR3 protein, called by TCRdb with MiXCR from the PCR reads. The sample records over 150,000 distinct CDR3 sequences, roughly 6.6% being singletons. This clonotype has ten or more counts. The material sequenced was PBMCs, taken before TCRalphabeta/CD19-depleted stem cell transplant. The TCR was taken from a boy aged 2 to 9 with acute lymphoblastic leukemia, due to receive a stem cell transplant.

The CDR3 protein is CSSGGVANTEAFF. The CDR3 region has the DNA TGCAGCTCGGGGGGGGTGGCGAACACTGAAGCTTTCTTT. The rearrangement links TRBV29-1 to TRBJ1-1; TRBD1 might be the D (5 bases). The CDR3 spans 13 residues. V was clipped by 8 bases and J by 1 base, with 14 bases between them. Looked up from germline, CDR1 is SQVTM and CDR2 is ANQGSEA.